Presented here are 27 T cell receptor beta chains from one specimen sequenced in a study of radiation and T cells in renal cell carcinoma (dated by TCRdb to the early 2020s). The library was generated by the immunoSEQ multiplex PCR assay. Entries here come from immuneACCESS through TCRdb and include only in-frame sequences with V and J called. Some clones fail to appear in such tables; in the studies checked, an unresolved V gene covers under half of the shortfall, and the cause of the remainder is unknown. The sample table lists roughly 130,000 clones, more than 75% of them with a count of one. Around 6% of the sample is taken by the ten largest. The sample's time point label, decoded: blood 2 weeks post-SBRT. Taken with the paper, the label for treatment or condition translates to: 15 Gy SBRT to primary tumor, nephrectomy 4 weeks later. The input for sequencing was blood, taken from a patient whose treatment included radiotherapy and nephrectomy. These TCRs come from a woman between 65 and 79 years old with renal cell carcinoma.

The V gene is TRBV6-1, the J gene TRBJ1-5; the match to TRBD1 covers 8 bases. There are 15 residues in the CDR3. Germline V gene sequence: CDR1 MNHNS, CDR2 SASEGT. V was pared by 1 base and J by 4 bases, with 3 bases of the junction left unmatched. The CDR3 sequence is CASSEEGQVNQPQHF. For the CDR3, the DNA is TGTGCCAGCAGTGAAGAGGGACAGGTGAATCAGCCCCAGCATTTT.

As DNA, the CDR3 is TGTGCCTGGGCGGGACAGGGGGGACAGCCCCAGCATTTT. It encodes CAWAGQGGQPQHF. This rearrangement joins TRBV30 to TRBJ1-5; 11 bases are shared with TRBD1. This CDR3 is built from 13 residues. Trimming took 5 bases from V and 7 from J; bases not matched to a gene: 4. Germline CDR1 reads GTSNPN; CDR2 reads SVGIG (reference sequence).

The chain carries TRBV6-1 and TRBJ2-7; D not certain. With 4 bases removed from V and 7 bases from J, the gap between germline ends came to 17 bases. The CDR3 consists of 14 residues. The germline gives CDR1 MNHNS, CDR2 SASEGT. CDR3 region: CASSARTDAREQYF. CDR3 in DNA: TGTGCCAGCAGTGCCCGGACGGATGCGCGGGAGCAGTACTTC.

V and J are TRBV2 and TRBJ2-2, with 11 positions matching TRBD1. There are 15 residues in the CDR3. V lost 1 base and J lost 7; bases outside the gene matches: 2. Germline values: CDR1 SNHLY, CDR2 FYNNEI. The DNA of the CDR3 is TGTGCCAGCAGTGAAGAAGGGACAGGGGGCGGGGAGCTGTTTTTT. Its translation: CASSEEGTGGGELFF.

This rearrangement joins TRBV6-5 to TRBJ2-3; 7 positions agree with TRBD1. CDR3 size: 15 residues. V lost 7 bases and J lost 2; bases outside the gene matches: 9. Germline lookup yields CDR1 MNHEY and CDR2 SVGAGI. CDR3 in amino acids: CASTPATGPTDTQYF. The CDR3 DNA reads TGTGCCAGCACCCCGGCGACAGGGCCCACAGATACGCAGTATTTT.

This clone was picked up a small number of times. The rearrangement joins TRBV6-4 to TRBJ2-7; D gene unclear. This CDR3 spans 12 amino acids. Trimming shortened V by 2 bases and J by 4 bases, and 6 bases separated the two germline ends. Germline V gene lookup returns CDR1 MRHNA and CDR2 SNTAGT. CDR3 DNA: TGTGCCAGCAGTGACCCTATATACGAGCAGTACTTC. Protein: CASSDPIYEQYF.

The chain uses TRBV19 and TRBJ1-2; the D gene is possibly TRBD1 (5 bases). The CDR3 length is 12 residues. V was clipped by 3 bases and J by 7 bases, with 9 bases between them. Germline CDR1 is LNHDA and CDR2 is SQIVND (reference sequence). DNA of the CDR3: TGTGCCAGTAGTATTTTAAGGGGTGGCTACACCTTC. Translation gives CASSILRGGYTF.

The J gene is TRBJ1-2, the V gene TRBV19; D gene unclear. V was shortened by 2 bases and J by 8 bases, with 12 bases between the two germline ends. The CDR3 sequence is 13 residues long. Germline CDR1 is LNHDA and CDR2 is SQIVND (reference sequence). CDR3: CASSIQSLGGYTF. The DNA of the CDR3 is TGTGCCAGTAGTATACAATCGTTGGGCGGCTACACCTTC.

This clone was observed once. The rearrangement joins TRBV7-2 to TRBJ1-6; TRBD1 is a possible D gene (6 bases). The V end lost 5 bases, the J end lost 9 bases, and 17 bases lay between the germline ends. Germline V gene lookup returns CDR1 SGHTA and CDR2 FQGNSA. The CDR3 extends over 15 amino acids. CDR3 amino acids: CASSQGGGSSSPLHF. As DNA, the CDR3 is TGTGCCAGCAGCCAAGGGGGGGGCAGTAGTTCACCCCTCCACTTT.

This clone appeared a single time. The chain joins TRBV11-3 to TRBJ1-1; 7 bases agree with TRBD1. The CDR3 spans 11 residues. Trimming removed 5 bases from V and 11 bases from J; junction bases left unmatched: 5. In germline, CDR1 is SGHNT, CDR2 YENEEA. The CDR3 here is CASSVDREAFF. CDR3 nucleotides: TGTGCCAGCAGCGTCGACAGGGAGGCTTTCTTT.

The CDR3 loop is CASTASGGLETQYF. The CDR3 DNA reads TGTGCCAGCACCGCTAGCGGGGGGCTGGAGACCCAGTACTTC. This rearrangement joins TRBV19 to TRBJ2-5; 11 bases map to TRBD2. V lost 9 bases and J lost 5; bases outside the gene matches: 8. The CDR3 runs to 14 residues. Germline CDR1 and CDR2: LNHDA and SQIVND (reference sequence).

This clone was observed once. The rearrangement uses TRBV7-8 and TRBJ2-7; tentatively, D is TRBD2 (5 bases). Germline loops: CDR1 SGHVS, CDR2 FQNEAQ. The CDR3 has 15 amino acids. Trimming removed 5 bases from V and 4 bases from J, with 18 bases in between. CDR3 sequence reads: CASSGLSGLGYEQYF. Here the CDR3 DNA reads TGTGCCAGCAGCGGCCTCAGCGGCCTAGGATACGAGCAGTACTTC.

The V and J genes are TRBV19 and TRBJ2-3; tentatively, D is TRBD2 (5 bases). V was cut by 1 base and J by 2 bases, with 10 bases left in between. Germline assignment: CDR1 LNHDA and CDR2 SQIVND (reference sequence). CDR3 length: 15 amino acids. CDR3 residues: CASSIGRDFTDTQYF. As DNA, the CDR3 is TGTGCCAGTAGTATAGGTCGGGATTTCACAGATACGCAGTATTTT.

This chain uses TRBV6-1 with TRBJ1-1, with D possibly TRBD1 on 5 matching bases. The germline gives CDR1 MNHNS, CDR2 SASEGT. The V end lost 4 bases, the J end lost 4 bases, and 10 bases lay between the germline ends. The CDR3 is made up of 13 amino acids. CDR3 in amino acids: CASSAGWGTEAFF. CDR3 in DNA: TGTGCCAGCAGTGCAGGGTGGGGCACTGAAGCTTTCTTT.

The CDR3: CASSLVGQGTYEQYF. CDR3 sequence (DNA): TGTGCCAGCAGCTTGGTGGGACAGGGTACCTACGAGCAGTACTTC. This sequence joins TRBV5-6 and TRBJ2-7; 9 bases are a match to TRBD1. V gave up 0 bases and J gave up 2 bases; unmatched junction bases: 3. CDR1 is SGHDT, CDR2 YYEEEE, per germline. CDR3 length equals 15 residues.

The chain joins TRBV11-3 to TRBJ1-2; 8 nucleotides line up with TRBD1. V lost 5 bases to trimming and J lost 7 bases; unmatched junction nucleotides: 6. This CDR3 is built from 13 residues. CDR1 is SGHNT and CDR2 is YENEEA in the germline V gene. For the CDR3, the DNA is TGTGCCAGCAGCCCCGGGACAGGTCTTGGCTACACCTTC. Translation gives CASSPGTGLGYTF.

This chain links TRBV30 with TRBJ2-4, with 9 positions matching TRBD2. With 0 bases clipped from V and 2 bases from J, the junction kept 5 bases outside the gene matches. This CDR3 spans 16 amino acids. Germline V gene data show CDR1 as GTSNPN and CDR2 as SVGIG (reference sequence). The CDR3 sequence is CAWSVGRGGTKNIQYF. The DNA for the CDR3 is TGTGCCTGGAGTGTTGGGCGGGGGGGCACCAAAAACATTCAGTACTTC.

The rearrangement uses TRBV13 and TRBJ1-2, with D tentatively TRBD1 (5 bases). Germline CDR1 is PRHDT and CDR2 is FYEKMQ (reference sequence). The length of the CDR3 is 13 residues. The V end was cut by 5 bases, the J end by 2 bases, with 9 bases between. The chain's CDR3 is CASSPGRNYGYTF. CDR3 sequence (DNA): TGTGCCAGCAGCCCGGGACGGAACTATGGCTACACCTTC. The variable domain in full, completed from reference TRBV13 and TRBJ1-2, reads AAGVIQSPRHLIKEKRETATLKCYPIPRHDTVYWYQQGPGQDPQFLISFYEKMQSDKGSIPDRFSAQQFSDYHSELNMSSLELGDSALYFCASSPGRNYGYTFGSGTRLTVV.

The rearrangement joins TRBV14 to TRBJ1-1, with D unclear. Deletions cut 1 base from V and 3 bases from J, with 9 bases between. The CDR3 is made up of 14 amino acids. Germline loops: CDR1 SGHDN, CDR2 FVKESK. CDR3 loop: CASSQGGSYTEAFF. In nucleotides, the CDR3 is TGTGCCAGCAGCCAAGGTGGATCCTACACTGAAGCTTTCTTT.

The J gene is TRBJ2-7, the V gene TRBV29-1; the match to TRBD2 covers 8 bases. Per the germline V gene, CDR1 is SQVTM and CDR2 is ANQGSEA. Losses at the gene ends were 6 bases for V and 4 bases for J; bases not matched to a gene: 11. The CDR3 covers 14 residues. In DNA, the CDR3 is TGCAGCGTGAGGGGCGGGGGGAGGTCGTACGAGCAGTACTTC. Its protein product is CSVRGGGRSYEQYF.

J is TRBJ2-6 and V is TRBV6-1; TRBD1 matches at 8 bases. This CDR3 is built from 19 residues. Germline CDR1 and CDR2: MNHNS and SASEGT. V trimming: 1 base; J trimming: 0 bases; junction bases outside the gene matches: 8. The CDR3 bases are TGTGCCAGCAGTGAAGACAGGGGGATAAGGAGCTCTGGGGCCAACGTCCTGACTTTC. The encoded protein is CASSEDRGIRSSGANVLTF.

The chain combines TRBV13 with TRBJ2-1; 10 bases are a match to TRBD1. The CDR3 has 17 amino acids. Per the germline V gene, CDR1 is PRHDT and CDR2 is FYEKMQ (reference sequence). V dropped 3 bases and J dropped 3; count of bases not matched to a gene: 8. DNA for the CDR3: TGTGCCAGCAGCTTCCCTCCCGGACAGGGGGTCTACAATGAGCAGTTCTTC. Translated: CASSFPPGQGVYNEQFF.

The chain couples TRBV28 to TRBJ1-2, with 7 bases aligning to TRBD1. CDR1 is MDHEN, CDR2 SYDVKM, per germline. The V and J ends lost 4 bases and 7 bases, in that order; junction bases with no gene match: 6. The CDR3 contains 13 residues. The CDR3 coding sequence is TGTGCCAGCAGTTCACCGGGACAGTTTGGCTACACCTTC. Translation gives CASSSPGQFGYTF.

V usage is TRBV9 and J usage is TRBJ1-5, with 7 bases fitting TRBD1. The V segment lost 3 bases and the J segment 7 bases; nucleotides outside the gene matches: 10. CDR1 is SGDLS and CDR2 is YYNGEE in the germline V gene. CDR3 length: 15 residues. The chain's CDR3 is CASSATSGGEQPQHF. As DNA, the CDR3 is TGTGCCAGCAGCGCCACTTCAGGGGGGGAACAGCCCCAGCATTTT.

The V gene is TRBV18, the J gene TRBJ2-3; TRBD2 aligns across 13 bases. Germline CDR1 is KGHSH and CDR2 is LQKENI. V lost 6 bases, J lost 2 bases, and 5 bases stayed unmatched. The CDR3 has 16 amino acids. The CDR3 nucleotides are TGTGCCAGCTCCCGCGGACTAGCGGGGGACACAGATACGCAGTATTTT. Translating gives CASSRGLAGDTDTQYF.

V usage is TRBV7-9 and J usage is TRBJ1-1; 7 bases align to TRBD1. CDR1 SEHNR and CDR2 FQNEAQ come from the germline V gene (reference sequence). The CDR3 consists of 14 residues. V was pared by 5 bases and J by 4 bases, with 7 bases of the junction left unmatched. The CDR3 loop is CASSRQGMGTEAFF. CDR3 in DNA: TGTGCCAGCAGCAGACAGGGTATGGGCACTGAAGCTTTCTTT.

The genes are TRBV5-6 and TRBJ1-4, with D maybe TRBD1 (6 bases). This CDR3 spans 14 amino acids. Germline V lookup: CDR1 SGHDT, CDR2 YYEEEE. The V end lost 2 bases, the J end lost 8 bases, and 13 bases lay between the germline ends. The CDR3 DNA reads TGTGCCAGCAGCTTATTCTCTGGGGGCGAAAAACTGTTTTTT. Amino acid sequence: CASSLFSGGEKLFF.